The 26 T cell receptor beta chains given below trace back to one sample, sequenced in a study of T cells in placental villitis. The immunoSEQ assay was v4. Measured with immunoSEQ multiplex PCR; TCRdb has only the in-frame clones, and not every one. The table shows 450 to 600 clones, with approximately 98.5% occurring only once. The sample consisted of placental tissue containing maternal and fetal cells. All receptors derive from a human donor in good health; the placental T cells may come from both mother and fetus.

The chain employs TRBV7-2 and TRBJ2-7; TRBD1 agrees at 7 bases. Unmatched junction bases numbered 0, after V lost 2 bases and J lost 2 bases. The germline V gene has CDR1 SGHTA and CDR2 FQGNSA. This CDR3 comprises 13 residues. The CDR3 loop reads CASSLQGAYEQYF. The CDR3 bases are TGTGCCAGCAGCTTACAGGGGGCCTACGAGCAGTACTTC. The entire variable domain, with the rest obtained from reference TRBV7-2 and TRBJ2-7, is as follows: GAGVSQSPSNKVTEKGKDVELRCDPISGHTALYWYRQSLGQGLEFLIYFQGNSAPDKSGLPSDRFSAERTGGSVSTLTIQRTQQEDSAVYLCASSLQGAYEQYFGPGTRLTVT.

The chain is built from TRBV30 and TRBJ2-3, with TRBD2 matching 10 bases. The germline CDR1 and CDR2 sequences are GTSNPN and SVGIG (reference sequence). V lost 4 bases, J lost 7 bases, and 11 bases stayed unmatched. This CDR3 has 15 residues. CDR3 amino acids: CAWTLASGGLHTQYF. The CDR3 DNA sequence: TGTGCCTGGACCCTAGCTAGCGGGGGTTTGCATACGCAGTATTTT.

The V and J genes are TRBV24-1 and TRBJ2-1, with unresolved D. Trimming stripped 9 bases from V and 3 bases from J, with 5 bases between. This CDR3 region has 11 residues. CDR1 KGHDR and CDR2 SFDVKD come from the germline V gene. The CDR3 DNA sequence: TGTGCCACCCGACACTACAATGAGCAGTTCTTC. Translation gives CATRHYNEQFF.

The chain carries TRBV19 and TRBJ1-6; no firm D call. V lost 3 bases, J lost 6 bases, and 3 bases lay in between. The length of the CDR3 is 12 residues. Germline V gene sequence: CDR1 LNHDA, CDR2 SQIVND (reference sequence). DNA for the CDR3: TGTGCCAGTAGTATGGGTAATTCACCCCTCCACTTT. This sequence encodes CASSMGNSPLHF.

The V gene is TRBV12-5, the J gene TRBJ1-2; 9 bases are a match to TRBD1. Germline loops: CDR1 LGHNT, CDR2 FRNRAP. This CDR3 is 15 amino acids long. With 0 bases clipped from V and 10 bases from J, the junction kept 9 bases outside the gene matches. The CDR3 loop reads CASGLVTPGDRVYTF. As DNA, the CDR3 is TGTGCTAGTGGTTTGGTTACCCCAGGGGACAGGGTCTACACCTTC.

CDR3 protein: CASSLQALSYNEQFF. Here the CDR3 DNA reads TGTGCCAGCAGCCTCCAGGCACTCTCCTACAATGAGCAGTTCTTC. J is TRBJ2-1 and V is TRBV3-1 (or the pseudogene TRBV3-2), with D uncertain. The CDR3 totals 15 residues. V lost 4 bases and J lost 0, with 10 bases in between. CDR1 LGHDT and CDR2 YNNKEL come from the germline V gene (reference sequence).

This clone was detected once. The chain has TRBV27 and TRBJ1-1; 9 bases fit TRBD1. The germline gives CDR1 MNHEY, CDR2 SMNVEV (reference sequence). The trim removed 0 bases at V and 5 bases at J, leaving 4 bases unmatched. CDR3 length: 15 amino acids. CDR3 region: CASSLSDRGGTEAFF. As DNA, the CDR3 is TGTGCCAGCAGTTTATCGGACAGGGGAGGAACTGAAGCTTTCTTT.

The genes are TRBV5-4 and TRBJ2-2; the D gene is possibly TRBD1 (6 bases). Germline CDR1 reads SGHNT; CDR2 reads YYREEE (reference sequence). This CDR3 has 11 residues. V lost 6 bases and J 7 bases, leaving 7 bases between the germline ends. Here the CDR3 reads CASKGDGELFF. Written as DNA, the CDR3 is TGTGCCAGCAAGGGGGACGGGGAGCTGTTTTTT. Full variable domain (outside the CDR3, taken from reference TRBV5-4 and TRBJ2-2): ETGVTQSPTHLIKTRGQQVTLRCSSQSGHNTVSWYQQALGQGPQFIFQYYREEENGRGNFPPRFSGLQFPNYSSELNVNALELDDSALYLCASKGDGELFFGEGSRLTVL.

The rearrangement links TRBV12-3 or TRBV12-4 to TRBJ2-7; TRBD1 is a possible D gene (6 bases). There are 12 residues in the CDR3. Trimming stripped 6 bases from V and 2 bases from J, with 8 bases between. The DNA of the CDR3 is TGTGCCAGCAGCTGGGACACCTACGAGCAGTACTTC. Residues: CASSWDTYEQYF.

This chain joins TRBV6-1 and TRBJ1-1; 8 positions agree with TRBD1. CDR3 length: 13 amino acids. The trim removed 3 bases at V and 4 bases at J, leaving 1 base unmatched. CDR1 is MNHNS, CDR2 SASEGT, per germline. The CDR3 loop reads CASSDRGRTEAFF. The DNA for the CDR3 is TGTGCCAGCAGTGACAGGGGGCGCACTGAAGCTTTCTTT.

The gene calls are TRBV7-9 and TRBJ2-7; 15 bases agree with TRBD2. V lost 4 bases and J lost 4; bases outside the gene matches: 2. There are 15 residues in the CDR3. Germline V gene sequence: CDR1 SEHNR, CDR2 FQNEAQ (reference sequence). CDR3 bases: TGTGCCAGCAGCTGGGGACTAGCGGGGGGATACGAGCAGTACTTC. It is translated as CASSWGLAGGYEQYF.

The chain is built from TRBV6-1 and TRBJ1-6, with D unclear. Per germline, CDR1 MNHNS and CDR2 SASEGT. The CDR3 has 15 amino acids. The V end lost 1 base, the J end lost 13 bases, and 17 bases lay between the germline ends. The CDR3 sequence is CASSEDWAPTVPLHF. DNA for the CDR3: TGTGCCAGCAGTGAAGATTGGGCTCCAACCGTCCCCCTCCACTTT.

J is TRBJ2-7 and V is TRBV7-9; TRBD2 agrees at 8 bases. J lost 2 bases, V lost 4 bases, and 4 bases had no gene match. The CDR3 loop spans 14 amino acids. Germline CDR1 is SEHNR and CDR2 is FQNEAQ (reference sequence). CDR3 coding DNA: TGTGCCAGCAGCTCCGGGACTAGGACCTACGAGCAGTACTTC. This gives the protein CASSSGTRTYEQYF.

The chain couples TRBV27 to TRBJ1-5; no definite D call. The CDR3 has 14 residues. CDR1 and CDR2 (germline): MNHEY, SMNVEV (reference sequence). V was shortened by 2 bases and J by 6 bases, with 11 bases between the two germline ends. CDR3 sequence: CASSLSPGVQPQHF. In DNA, the CDR3 is TGTGCCAGCAGTTTAAGCCCTGGGGTTCAGCCCCAGCATTTT.

The V gene is TRBV2, the J gene TRBJ2-7; no clear D. CDR1 is SNHLY, CDR2 FYNNEI, per germline. V lost 1 base, J lost 6 bases, and 1 base lay in between. The length of the CDR3 is 10 residues. The CDR3 loop is CASSEGEQYF. DNA for the CDR3: TGTGCCAGCAGTGAAGGCGAGCAGTACTTC.

This clone showed up just once. The J gene is TRBJ1-2, the V gene TRBV29-1; D is unresolved. V lost 3 bases and J lost 5, with 1 base in between. CDR1 and CDR2 from the germline V gene are SQVTM and ANQGSEA. This CDR3 comprises 9 residues. The CDR3 sequence: CSVEYGYTF. Here the CDR3 DNA reads TGCAGCGTTGAGTATGGCTACACCTTC.

The CDR3 DNA reads as TGCGCCAGCAGCTTACTAGCGGGGGGGCTAGGGCAAGAGACCCAGTACTTC. Encoded protein: CASSLLAGGLGQETQYF. The V and J genes are TRBV5-1 and TRBJ2-5; 13 nucleotides agree with TRBD2. J lost 2 bases, V lost 2 bases, and 6 bases had no gene match. Germline CDR1 reads SGHRS; CDR2 reads YFSETQ. The CDR3 is 17 amino acids.

The chain has TRBV5-1 and TRBJ2-3; unclear D gene. The CDR3 is 13 residues long. Germline CDR1 reads SGHRS; CDR2 reads YFSETQ. The germline V and J ends were trimmed by 5 bases and 1 base, with 8 bases remaining between them. CDR3 DNA: TGCGCCAGCAGGCTTGAGGGCACAGATACGCAGTATTTT. It yields the protein CASRLEGTDTQYF.

The V and J genes are TRBV12-3 or TRBV12-4 and TRBJ2-3; 7 bases match TRBD2. The CDR3 contains 13 residues. With 3 bases clipped from V and 6 bases from J, the junction kept 3 bases outside the gene matches. This CDR3 reads CASSLRGGDTQYF. The CDR3 DNA is TGTGCCAGCAGTTTGCGGGGAGGGGATACGCAGTATTTT.

The chain joins TRBV3-1 (or the pseudogene TRBV3-2) to TRBJ2-5; TRBD2 matches at 8 bases. CDR1 is LGHDT and CDR2 is YNNKEL in the germline V gene (reference sequence). The CDR3 spans 16 residues. The V segment lost 5 bases and the J segment 2 bases; nucleotides outside the gene matches: 10. The CDR3 here is CASSKSNLAGQETQYF. In nucleotides, the CDR3 is TGTGCCAGCAGCAAATCAAATTTAGCGGGGCAAGAGACCCAGTACTTC.

The V gene is TRBV7-3, the J gene TRBJ1-6; D is ambiguous. The CDR3 loop spans 13 amino acids. V was shortened by 0 bases and J by 4 bases, with 1 base between the two germline ends. Germline values: CDR1 SGHTA, CDR2 FQGTGA. CDR3: CASSLTYNSPLHF. The CDR3 coding sequence is TGTGCCAGCAGCTTAACATATAATTCACCCCTCCACTTT.

The V and J genes are TRBV6-4 and TRBJ2-3; 9 positions agree with TRBD2. The CDR3 loop spans 16 amino acids. J was trimmed by 2 bases and V by 5 bases; bases with no gene match: 8. Germline CDR1 and CDR2: MRHNA and SNTAGT. CDR3: CASSTSGGGATDTQYF. DNA for the CDR3: TGTGCCAGCAGTACATCCGGCGGGGGGGCCACAGATACGCAGTATTTT.

The V call is TRBV25-1, the J call TRBJ1-6; D possibly corresponds to TRBD1 (5 bases). V was cut by 8 bases and J by 2 bases, with 13 bases left in between. The CDR3 is made up of 15 amino acids. The germline V gene encodes CDR1 MGHDK and CDR2 SYGVNS. CDR3 loop: CASEMGPPYNSPLHF. CDR3 nucleotides: TGTGCCAGCGAAATGGGACCGCCCTATAATTCACCCCTCCACTTT.

The chain couples TRBV27 to TRBJ1-6; TRBD1 matches at 9 bases. This CDR3 has 18 amino acids. CDR1 is MNHEY, CDR2 SMNVEV, per germline (reference sequence). The trim removed 4 bases at V and 6 bases at J, leaving 13 bases unmatched. The CDR3 nucleotides are TGTGCCAGCAGTTCTGTGGGGACAGGGTATGGGAGTAATTCACCCCTCCACTTT. Protein sequence: CASSSVGTGYGSNSPLHF.

The gene calls are TRBV19 and TRBJ1-1, with no clear D. The CDR3 length is 12 residues. Germline V CDR1 and CDR2: LNHDA, SQIVND (reference sequence). V gave up 6 bases and J gave up 8 bases, with 13 bases separating them. The CDR3 nucleotides read TGTGCCAGTAGAAGAGGACTAGGAGAAGCTTTCTTT. It codes for CASRRGLGEAFF.

The chain has TRBV6-2 or TRBV6-3 and TRBJ2-7, with D hard to call. Trimming left V 5 bases short and J 3 bases short, with 5 bases between. Germline CDR1 is MNHEY and CDR2 is SVGEGT. The CDR3 spans 11 residues. CDR3 sequence reads: CASSPHYEQYF. CDR3 nucleotides: TGTGCCAGCAGTCCCCACTACGAGCAGTACTTC.